Listed below are T cell receptor beta chains from one sample, sequenced in a study of T cell clonotyping in hematopoietic cell transplantation. Produced via immunoSEQ multiplex PCR; TCRdb's table is partial and in-frame only. The profile shows 1,500 or so clones, around 70% of them singletons. This material consisted of peripheral blood mononuclear cells, taken 100 days after allogeneic stem cell transplant. These receptors came from a female patient aged 55-70 years who had an allogeneic stem cell transplant, so the T cells may come from the graft donor. Some clones in this sample may be carry-over from other donors' samples. Both conserved end residues are part of each CDR3. A D gene is named only where the DNA matches it firmly. For some rows the clone size is stated as once, few or many, or as a class when expanded; others skip it.

CDR3,DNA,J,V,size,D
CASSRDPRNEQFF,TGTGCCAGCAGCCGGGACCCTAGGAATGAGCAGTTCTTC,TRBJ2-1,TRBV7-9,.,.
CASSLETGAEKLFF,TGCGCCAGCAGCTTGGAGACAGGGGCCGAAAAACTGTTTTTT,TRBJ1-4,TRBV5-1,.,TRBD1
CASSEVGQGAYEQYF,TGTGCCAGCAGTGAAGTTGGACAGGGGGCTTACGAGCAGTACTTC,TRBJ2-7,TRBV6-1,.,TRBD1
CASKGGNYGYTF,TGTGCCAGCAAAGGGGGGAACTATGGCTACACCTTC,TRBJ1-2,TRBV27,.,.
CSVGETGGYGYTF,TGCAGCGTTGGGGAGACAGGGGGCTATGGCTACACCTTC,TRBJ1-2,TRBV29-1,.,TRBD1
CASQDRDVTEAFF,TGTGCCAGTCAGGACAGGGATGTCACTGAAGCTTTCTTT,TRBJ1-1,TRBV19,.,TRBD1
CASSPVVSNTEAFF,TGTGCCAGCAGCCCAGTGGTCTCGAACACTGAAGCTTTCTTT,TRBJ1-1,TRBV11-1,.,.
CASSLGDGDLGNTIYF,TGTGCCAGCAGCTTAGGGGACGGAGACCTGGGAAACACCATATATTTT,TRBJ1-3,TRBV7-9,.,.
CASSQNSYEQYF,TGCGCCAGCAGCCAAAACAGCTACGAGCAGTACTTC,TRBJ2-7,TRBV4-3,few,.
CASSVGGNSNQPQHF,TGTGCCAGCAGCGTAGGGGGGAATAGCAATCAGCCCCAGCATTTT,TRBJ1-5,TRBV9,.,.
CASSLGGVSYEQYF,TGTGCCAGCAGCTTGGGGGGGGTATCCTACGAGCAGTACTTC,TRBJ2-7,TRBV5-8,.,.
CASSPSGTSGRNEQFF,TGCGCCAGCAGCCCTTCCGGGACTAGCGGGAGAAATGAGCAGTTCTTC,TRBJ2-1,TRBV4-3,few,TRBD2
CSVTQAGANYGYTF,TGCAGCGTGACCCAGGCAGGGGCAAACTATGGCTACACCTTC,TRBJ1-2,TRBV29-1,.,.
CAISNANEQFF,TGTGCCATCAGTAACGCCAATGAGCAGTTCTTC,TRBJ2-1,TRBV10-3,.,.
CASSLGWADVLAKNIQYF,TGTGCCAGCAGCTTAGGTTGGGCAGATGTTTTAGCCAAAAACATTCAGTACTTC,TRBJ2-4,TRBV7-9,large,.
CASSQDPVSYNEQFF,TGTGCCAGCAGCCAAGACCCGGTCTCCTACAATGAGCAGTTCTTC,TRBJ2-1,TRBV4-2,.,.
CASSSGFGNSPLHF,TGTGCCAGCAGTTCAGGGTTTGGTAATTCACCCCTCCACTTT,TRBJ1-6,TRBV6-5,.,.
CASLGKSTDTQYF,TGTGCCAGCCTTGGCAAATCCACAGATACGCAGTATTTT,TRBJ2-3,TRBV2,.,.
CASTEVGLLQETQYF,TGCGCCAGCACCGAAGTCGGACTCCTGCAAGAGACCCAGTACTTC,TRBJ2-5,TRBV5-1,.,.
CASSLYSLAGRNEQYF,TGTGCCAGCAGTTTATATAGTCTAGCGGGACGCAACGAGCAGTACTTC,TRBJ2-7,TRBV27,medium-sized,TRBD2
CASSEWVFEGLAKEQFF,TGTGCCAGCAGTGAATGGGTCTTCGAGGGACTAGCGAAGGAGCAGTTCTTC,TRBJ2-1,TRBV25-1,.,TRBD2
CASSYGQGGYEQYF,TGTGCCAGCAGTTACGGGCAGGGGGGCTACGAGCAGTACTTC,TRBJ2-7,TRBV6-5,.,.
CASSTRGNTEAFF,TGTGCCAGCAGTACCCGTGGGAACACTGAAGCTTTCTTT,TRBJ1-1,TRBV27,few,.
CASSLGFAISGANVLTF,TGCGCCAGCAGCTTGGGATTCGCGATTTCTGGGGCCAACGTCCTGACTTTC,TRBJ2-6,TRBV5-1,.,.
CASSDLGTDTQYF,TGTGCCAGCAGTGACTTGGGCACAGATACGCAGTATTTT,TRBJ2-3,TRBV2,.,.
CASSGRGTDTQYF,TGTGCCAGCAGCGGGAGGGGGACAGATACGCAGTATTTT,TRBJ2-3,TRBV5-4,few,.
CASSLVGGGETQYF,TGCGCCAGCAGCTTGGTCGGAGGAGGAGAGACCCAGTACTTC,TRBJ2-5,TRBV5-1,.,.
CASSLSGTGASLAKNIQYF,TGTGCCAGCAGTTTATCCGGGACAGGGGCGTCACTAGCCAAAAACATTCAGTACTTC,TRBJ2-4,TRBV28,few,TRBD1
CASSRSGTAVEAFF,TGTGCCAGTAGTAGATCCGGGACGGCAGTCGAAGCTTTCTTT,TRBJ1-1,TRBV19,.,.
CASSLRLDEQFF,TGTGCCAGCAGCTTAAGACTGGATGAGCAGTTCTTC,TRBJ2-1,TRBV11-1,.,.
CASSDGGELFF,TGTGCCAGCAGCGACGGCGGGGAGCTGTTTTTT,TRBJ2-2,TRBV7-3,few,.